What follows are 5 T cell receptor beta chains derived from one specimen sequenced in a study of tissue T cells after allogeneic stem cell transplantation. Assay: immunoSEQ multiplex PCR; the TCRdb copy retains only in-frame clones and omits some. Of fewer than 6,500 clones listed, roughly 63% are singletons. The input for sequencing was tissue from the stomach, taken at autopsy. All receptors derive from a woman aged 18-49 years with breast cancer.

A single count supports this clone. The rearrangement joins TRBV21-1 to TRBJ2-1. TRBV21-1 is a listed pseudogene. CDR3 size: 14 residues. CDR3 DNA sequence: TGTGCCAGCTCTCGGCCGGGCGAATACAATGAGCAGTTCTTC. Translation gives CASSRPGEYNEQFF.

The chain links TRBV11-2 to TRBJ2-1, with 8 bases aligning to TRBD2. Germline lookup yields CDR1 SGHAT and CDR2 FQNNGV. After removal of 2 bases from V and 0 bases from J, the junction contained 3 bases not matched to a gene. The CDR3 runs 16 residues. The CDR3 region has the DNA TGTGCCAGCAGCTTAACAGCGGGAGCCTCCTACAATGAGCAGTTCTTC. It is translated as CASSLTAGASYNEQFF.

By sample fraction, this clone is medium-sized. In DNA form, the CDR3 reads TGTGCCTGGGAAAAGGACAGCTCGAAGAACGAGCAGTACTTC. This translates into CAWEKDSSKNEQYF. The V call is TRBV30, the J call TRBJ2-7; D might be TRBD1 (6 bases). Germline V lookup: CDR1 GTSNPN, CDR2 SVGIG (reference sequence). The ends were cut back, 5 bases at V and 5 bases at J, with 19 bases in the middle. The CDR3 sequence is 14 residues long.

The chain combines TRBV18 with TRBJ1-1; D gene uncertain. With 6 bases removed from V and 3 bases from J, the gap between germline ends came to 11 bases. Germline V gene data show CDR1 as KGHSH and CDR2 as LQKENI. The length of the CDR3 is 13 residues. The DNA for the CDR3 is TGTGCCAGCTCTGCTGAGTCCCACACTGAAGCTTTCTTT. Protein product: CASSAESHTEAFF.

V and J are TRBV20-1 and TRBJ1-2; tentative D call: TRBD1 (5 bases). The germline V gene encodes CDR1 DFQATT and CDR2 SNEGSKA (reference sequence). Trimming took 5 bases from V and 2 from J, leaving 6 bases between them. The CDR3 covers 11 residues. The CDR3 is CSAGGNYGYTF. The CDR3 nucleotides read TGCAGTGCTGGGGGGAACTATGGCTACACCTTC.